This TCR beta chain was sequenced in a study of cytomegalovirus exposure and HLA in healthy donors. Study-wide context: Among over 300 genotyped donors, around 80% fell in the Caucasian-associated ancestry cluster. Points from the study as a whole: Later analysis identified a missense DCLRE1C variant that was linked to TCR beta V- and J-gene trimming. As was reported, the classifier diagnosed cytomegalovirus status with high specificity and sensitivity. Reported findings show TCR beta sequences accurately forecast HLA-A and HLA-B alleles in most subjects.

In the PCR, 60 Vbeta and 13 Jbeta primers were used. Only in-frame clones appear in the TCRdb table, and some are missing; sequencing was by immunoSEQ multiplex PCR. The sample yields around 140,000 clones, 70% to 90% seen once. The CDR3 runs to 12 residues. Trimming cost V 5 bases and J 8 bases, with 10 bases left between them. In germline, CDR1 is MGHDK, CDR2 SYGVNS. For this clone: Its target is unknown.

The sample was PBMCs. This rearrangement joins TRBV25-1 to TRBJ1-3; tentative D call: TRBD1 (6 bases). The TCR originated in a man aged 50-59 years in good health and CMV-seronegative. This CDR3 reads CASSSGVDTIYF. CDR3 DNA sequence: TGTGCCAGCAGTTCAGGGGTTGACACCATATATTTT.